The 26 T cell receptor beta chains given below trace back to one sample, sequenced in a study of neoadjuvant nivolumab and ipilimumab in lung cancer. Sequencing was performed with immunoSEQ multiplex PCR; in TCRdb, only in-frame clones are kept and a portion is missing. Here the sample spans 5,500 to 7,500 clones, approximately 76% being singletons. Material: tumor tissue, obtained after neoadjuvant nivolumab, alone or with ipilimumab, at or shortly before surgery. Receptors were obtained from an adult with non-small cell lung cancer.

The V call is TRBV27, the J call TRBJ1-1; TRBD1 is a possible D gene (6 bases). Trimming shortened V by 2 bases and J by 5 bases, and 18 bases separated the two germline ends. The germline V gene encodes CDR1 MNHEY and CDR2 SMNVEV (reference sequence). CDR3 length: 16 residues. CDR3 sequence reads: CASSLRGPAGETEAFF. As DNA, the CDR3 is TGTGCCAGCAGTTTACGGGGCCCGGCAGGGGAGACTGAAGCTTTCTTT.

DNA of the CDR3: TGTGCCAGCAGCCCGATCTTGGCGGGTCGGAGGGGTTCAGATACGCAGTATTTT. Protein product: CASSPILAGRRGSDTQYF. The chain is built from TRBV7-2 and TRBJ2-3; TRBD2 is a possible D gene (6 bases). The CDR3 is 18 residues long. V was pared by 5 bases and J by 4 bases, with 25 bases between. In germline, CDR1 is SGHTA, CDR2 FQGNSA. The full variable domain, completed using reference TRBV7-2 and TRBJ2-3, is GAGVSQSPSNKVTEKGKDVELRCDPISGHTALYWYRQSLGQGLEFLIYFQGNSAPDKSGLPSDRFSAERTGGSVSTLTIQRTQQEDSAVYLCASSPILAGRRGSDTQYFGPGTRLTVL.

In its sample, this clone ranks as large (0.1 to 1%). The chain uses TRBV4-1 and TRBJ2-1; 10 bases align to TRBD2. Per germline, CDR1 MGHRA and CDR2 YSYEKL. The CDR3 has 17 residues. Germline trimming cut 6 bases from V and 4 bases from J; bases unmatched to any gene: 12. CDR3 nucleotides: TGCGCCAGCAGGCCGGCCCTAACTAGCGGGATTTACAATGAGCAGTTCTTC. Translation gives CASRPALTSGIYNEQFF.

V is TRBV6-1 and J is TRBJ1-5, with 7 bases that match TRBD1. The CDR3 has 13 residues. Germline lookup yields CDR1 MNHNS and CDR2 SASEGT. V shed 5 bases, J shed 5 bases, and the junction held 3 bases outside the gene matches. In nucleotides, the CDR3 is TGTGCCAGCAGTTTCGACAGGGATCAGCCCCAGCATTTT. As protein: CASSFDRDQPQHF.

CDR3 residues: CSVVSVATIYNEQFF. DNA for the CDR3: TGCAGCGTTGTTAGCGTAGCGACCATTTACAATGAGCAGTTCTTC. This chain links TRBV29-1 with TRBJ2-1, with D possibly matching TRBD2 (5 bases). Germline assignment: CDR1 SQVTM and CDR2 ANQGSEA. CDR3 length: 15 residues. Between the trimmed V and J ends, which lost 4 bases and 4 bases, there was a span of 17 bases.

CDR3 sequence reads: CASSPAGRETDTQYF. The CDR3 DNA is TGTGCCAGCTCACCGGCAGGACGGGAGACAGATACGCAGTATTTT. The genes are TRBV18 and TRBJ2-3; tentatively, D is TRBD2 (6 bases). The V end lost 3 bases, the J end lost 3 bases, and 13 bases lay between the germline ends. The germline V gene has CDR1 KGHSH and CDR2 LQKENI. CDR3 length: 15 residues.

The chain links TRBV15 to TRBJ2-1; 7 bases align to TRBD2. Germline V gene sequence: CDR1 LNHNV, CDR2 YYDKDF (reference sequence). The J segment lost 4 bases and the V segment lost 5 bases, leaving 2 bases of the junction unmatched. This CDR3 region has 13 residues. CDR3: CATSRDYYNEQFF. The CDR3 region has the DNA TGTGCCACCAGCCGGGACTATTACAATGAGCAGTTCTTC.

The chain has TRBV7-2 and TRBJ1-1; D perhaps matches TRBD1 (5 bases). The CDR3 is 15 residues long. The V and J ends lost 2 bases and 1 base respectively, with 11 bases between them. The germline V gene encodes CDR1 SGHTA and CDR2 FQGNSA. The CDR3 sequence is CASSLLVQENTEAFF. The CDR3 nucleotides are TGTGCCAGCAGCTTATTAGTACAGGAGAACACTGAAGCTTTCTTT.

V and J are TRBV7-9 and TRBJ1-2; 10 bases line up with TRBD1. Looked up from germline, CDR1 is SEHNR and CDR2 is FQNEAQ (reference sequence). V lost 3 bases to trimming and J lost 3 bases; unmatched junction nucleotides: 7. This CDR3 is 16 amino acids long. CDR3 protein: CASSLGQGTQYYGYTF. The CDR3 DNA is TGTGCCAGCAGCTTGGGACAGGGGACGCAGTACTATGGCTACACCTTC.

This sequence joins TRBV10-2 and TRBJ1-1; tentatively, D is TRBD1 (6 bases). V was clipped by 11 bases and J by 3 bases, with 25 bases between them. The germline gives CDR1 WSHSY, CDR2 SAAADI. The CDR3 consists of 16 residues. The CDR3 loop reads CAASDGRGAIDTEAFF. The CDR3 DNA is TGCGCCGCTAGCGACGGGCGGGGGGCGATCGACACTGAAGCTTTCTTT.

CDR3 protein: CASENLGEKLFF. The CDR3 DNA reads TGTGCCAGCGAAAATTTGGGTGAAAAACTGTTTTTT. The genes are TRBV28 and TRBJ1-4, with no clear D. Trimming pared 8 bases from V and 7 bases from J, leaving 11 bases between. This CDR3 region has 12 residues. The V gene's germline CDR1 is MDHEN and CDR2 SYDVKM.

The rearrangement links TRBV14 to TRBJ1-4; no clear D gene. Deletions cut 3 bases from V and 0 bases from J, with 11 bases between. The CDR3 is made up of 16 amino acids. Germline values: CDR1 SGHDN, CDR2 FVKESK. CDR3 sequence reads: CASSHRMAATNEKLFF. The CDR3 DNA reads TGTGCCAGCAGCCATAGGATGGCAGCAACTAATGAAAAACTGTTTTTT.

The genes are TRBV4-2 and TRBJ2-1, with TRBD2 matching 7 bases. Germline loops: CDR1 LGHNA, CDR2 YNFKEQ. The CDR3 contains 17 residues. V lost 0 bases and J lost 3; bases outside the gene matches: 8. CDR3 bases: TGTGCCAGCAGCCAAGAGTATGAGCGGGACTTCTACAATGAGCAGTTCTTC. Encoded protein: CASSQEYERDFYNEQFF.

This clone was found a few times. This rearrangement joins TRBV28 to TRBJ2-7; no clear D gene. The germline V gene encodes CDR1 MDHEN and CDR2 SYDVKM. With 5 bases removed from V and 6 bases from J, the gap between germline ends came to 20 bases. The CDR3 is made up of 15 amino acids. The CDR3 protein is CASSAETYSRVEQYF. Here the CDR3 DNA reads TGTGCCAGCAGTGCGGAGACATACAGCCGGGTCGAGCAGTACTTC.

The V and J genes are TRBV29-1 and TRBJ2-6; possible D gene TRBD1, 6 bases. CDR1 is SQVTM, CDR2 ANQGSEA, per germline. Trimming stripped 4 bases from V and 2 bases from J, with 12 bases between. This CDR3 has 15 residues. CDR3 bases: TGCAGCGTTGGTAGGAACAGGGCTGGGGCCAACGTCCTGACTTTC. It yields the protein CSVGRNRAGANVLTF.

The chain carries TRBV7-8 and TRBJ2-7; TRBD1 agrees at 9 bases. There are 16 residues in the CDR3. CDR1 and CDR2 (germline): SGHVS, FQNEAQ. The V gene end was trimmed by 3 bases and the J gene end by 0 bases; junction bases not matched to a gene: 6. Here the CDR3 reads CASSFGTGFSSYEQYF. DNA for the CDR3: TGTGCCAGCAGCTTTGGGACAGGGTTTAGCTCCTACGAGCAGTACTTC.

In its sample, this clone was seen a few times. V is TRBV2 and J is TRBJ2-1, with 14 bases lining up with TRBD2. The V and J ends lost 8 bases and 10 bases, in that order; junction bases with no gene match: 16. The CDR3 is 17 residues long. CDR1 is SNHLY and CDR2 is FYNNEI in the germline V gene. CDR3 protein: CASPTSGRALRGGEQFF. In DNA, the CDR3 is TGTGCCAGCCCGACTAGCGGGAGGGCCCTCAGGGGGGGAGAGCAGTTCTTC.

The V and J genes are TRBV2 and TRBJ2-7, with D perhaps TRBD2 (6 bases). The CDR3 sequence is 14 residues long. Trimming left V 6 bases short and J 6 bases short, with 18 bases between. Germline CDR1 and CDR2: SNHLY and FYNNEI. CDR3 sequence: CASRAGLRAPEQYF. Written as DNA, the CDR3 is TGTGCCAGCAGGGCGGGACTGCGGGCACCCGAGCAGTACTTC.

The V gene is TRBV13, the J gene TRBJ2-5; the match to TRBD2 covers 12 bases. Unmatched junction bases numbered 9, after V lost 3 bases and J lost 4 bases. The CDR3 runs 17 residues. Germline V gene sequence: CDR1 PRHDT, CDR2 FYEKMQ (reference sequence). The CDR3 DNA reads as TGTGCCAGCAGCTTGTACCGACTAGCGGGAGAACGAGAGACCCAGTACTTC. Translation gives CASSLYRLAGERETQYF.

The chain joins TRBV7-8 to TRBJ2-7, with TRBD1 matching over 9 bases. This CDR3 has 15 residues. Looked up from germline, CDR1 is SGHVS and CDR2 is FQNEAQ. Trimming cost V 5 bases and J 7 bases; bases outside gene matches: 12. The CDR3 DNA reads TGTGCCAGCAGCCTGTCCGGGACAGGGTCAGGGGAGCAGTACTTC. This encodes CASSLSGTGSGEQYF.

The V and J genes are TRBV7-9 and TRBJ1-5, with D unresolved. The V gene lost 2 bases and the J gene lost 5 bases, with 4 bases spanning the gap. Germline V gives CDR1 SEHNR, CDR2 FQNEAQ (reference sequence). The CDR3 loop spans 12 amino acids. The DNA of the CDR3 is TGTGCCAGCAGCTTATTGTATCAGCCCCAGCATTTT. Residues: CASSLLYQPQHF.

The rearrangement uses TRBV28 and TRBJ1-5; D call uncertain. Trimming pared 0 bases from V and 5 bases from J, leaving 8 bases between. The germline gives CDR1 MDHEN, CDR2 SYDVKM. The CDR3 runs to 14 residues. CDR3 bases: TGTGCCAGCAGTTTATGGGAGAACTATCAGCCCCAGCATTTT. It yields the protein CASSLWENYQPQHF.

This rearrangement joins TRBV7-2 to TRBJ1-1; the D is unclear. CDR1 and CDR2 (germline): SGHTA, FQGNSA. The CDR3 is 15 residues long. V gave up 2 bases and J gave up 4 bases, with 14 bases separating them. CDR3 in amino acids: CASSLWVALGTEAFF. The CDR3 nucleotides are TGTGCCAGCAGCTTATGGGTTGCTCTGGGCACTGAAGCTTTCTTT.

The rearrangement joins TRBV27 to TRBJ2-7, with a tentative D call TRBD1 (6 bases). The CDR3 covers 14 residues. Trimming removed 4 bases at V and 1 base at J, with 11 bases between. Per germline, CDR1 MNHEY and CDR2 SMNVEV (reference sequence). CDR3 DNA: TGTGCCAGCAGTTGGACAGCCATTTCCTACGAGCAGTACTTC. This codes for CASSWTAISYEQYF.

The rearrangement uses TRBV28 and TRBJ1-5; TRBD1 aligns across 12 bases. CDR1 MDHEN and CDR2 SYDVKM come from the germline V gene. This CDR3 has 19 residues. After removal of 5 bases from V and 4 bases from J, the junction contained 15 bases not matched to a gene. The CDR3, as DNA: TGTGCCAGCAGTCCCTGGCCGGGACAGGGGGCGTTCTGGAATCAGCCCCAGCATTTT. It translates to CASSPWPGQGAFWNQPQHF. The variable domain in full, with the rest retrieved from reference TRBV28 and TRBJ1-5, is DVKVTQSSRYLVKRTGEKVFLECVQDMDHENMFWYRQDPGLGLRLIYFSYDVKMKEKGDIPEGYSVSREKKERFSLILESASTNQTSMYLCASSPWPGQGAFWNQPQHFGDGTRLSIL.

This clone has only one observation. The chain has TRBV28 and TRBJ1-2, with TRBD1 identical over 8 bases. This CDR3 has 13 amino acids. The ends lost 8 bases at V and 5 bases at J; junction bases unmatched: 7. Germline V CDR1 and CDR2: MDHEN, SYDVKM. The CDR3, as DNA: TGTGCCAGCTTAGACAGGGGACCATATGGCTACACCTTC. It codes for CASLDRGPYGYTF.